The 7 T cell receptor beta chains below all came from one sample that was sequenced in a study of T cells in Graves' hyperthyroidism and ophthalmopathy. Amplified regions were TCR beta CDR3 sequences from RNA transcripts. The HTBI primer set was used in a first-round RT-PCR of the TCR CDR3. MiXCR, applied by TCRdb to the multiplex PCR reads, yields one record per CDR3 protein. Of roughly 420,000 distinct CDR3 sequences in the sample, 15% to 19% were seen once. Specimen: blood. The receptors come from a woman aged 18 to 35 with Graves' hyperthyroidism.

CDR3 protein: CASSVGGTSGGSSYNEQFF. CDR3 sequence (DNA): TGTGCCAGCAGCGTCGGCGGGACTAGCGGAGGTAGCTCCTACAATGAGCAGTTCTTC. This chain uses TRBV11-3 with TRBJ2-1, with TRBD2 matching over 11 bases. Germline V gene data show CDR1 as SGHNT and CDR2 as YENEEA. Germline trimming cut 5 bases from V and 0 bases from J; bases unmatched to any gene: 12. CDR3 size: 19 residues. The entire variable domain, with the rest obtained from reference TRBV11-3 and TRBJ2-1, is as follows: EAGVVQSPRYKIIEKKQPVAFWCNPISGHNTLYWYLQNLGQGPELLIRYENEEAVDDSQLPKDRFSAERLKGVDSTLKIQPAELGDSAVYLCASSVGGTSGGSSYNEQFFGPGTRLTVL.

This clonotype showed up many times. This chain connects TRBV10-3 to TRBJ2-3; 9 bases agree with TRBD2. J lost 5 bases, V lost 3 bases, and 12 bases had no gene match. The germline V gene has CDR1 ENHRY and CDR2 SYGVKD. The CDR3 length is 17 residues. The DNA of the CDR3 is TGTGCCATCAGTGACGGGAGCGGGAGGCCCTCGGGAGATACGCAGTATTTT. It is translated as CAISDGSGRPSGDTQYF.

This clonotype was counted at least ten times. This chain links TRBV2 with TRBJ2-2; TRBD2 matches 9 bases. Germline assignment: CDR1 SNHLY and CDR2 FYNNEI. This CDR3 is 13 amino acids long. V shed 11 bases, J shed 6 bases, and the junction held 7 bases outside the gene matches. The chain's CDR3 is CAGGTSSAGELFF. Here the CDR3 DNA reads TGTGCCGGGGGGACTAGCTCGGCCGGGGAGCTGTTTTTT. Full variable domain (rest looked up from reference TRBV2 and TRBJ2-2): EPEVTQTPSHQVTQMGQEVILRCVPISNHLYFYWYRQILGQKVEFLVSFYNNEISEKSEIFDDQFSVERPDGSNFTLKIRSTKLEDSAMYFCAGGTSSAGELFFGEGSRLTVL.

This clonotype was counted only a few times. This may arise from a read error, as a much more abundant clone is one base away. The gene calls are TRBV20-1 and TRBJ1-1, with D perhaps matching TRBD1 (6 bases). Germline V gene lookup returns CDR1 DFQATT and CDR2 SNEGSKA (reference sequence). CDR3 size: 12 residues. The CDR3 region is CSADDRNTEASF. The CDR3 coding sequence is TGCAGTGCCGACGACAGGAACACTGAAGCTTCCTTT.

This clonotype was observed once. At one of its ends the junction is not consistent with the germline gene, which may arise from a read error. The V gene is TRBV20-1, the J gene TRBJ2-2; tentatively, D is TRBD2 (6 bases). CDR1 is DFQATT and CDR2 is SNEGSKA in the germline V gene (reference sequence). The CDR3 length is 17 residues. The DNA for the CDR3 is TGCAGTGCTTCGAATCTAGGCCGGGAGCCTTCCACCGTGGAGCTGTTTTTT. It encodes CSASNLGREPSTVELFF.

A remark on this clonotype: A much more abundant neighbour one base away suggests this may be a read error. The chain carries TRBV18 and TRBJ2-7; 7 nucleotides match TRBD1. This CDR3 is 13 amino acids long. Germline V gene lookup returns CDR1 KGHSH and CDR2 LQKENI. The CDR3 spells CAGSPPGGNEQYF. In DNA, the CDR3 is TGTGCCGGCTCACCACCAGGGGGAAACGAGCAGTACTTC.

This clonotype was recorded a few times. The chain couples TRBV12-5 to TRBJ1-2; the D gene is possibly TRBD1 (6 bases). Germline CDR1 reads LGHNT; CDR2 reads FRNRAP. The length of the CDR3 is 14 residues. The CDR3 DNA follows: TGTGCGGCCGGCCGGGCCAGGGGAACCTATGGCTACACCTTC. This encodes CAAGRARGTYGYTF.